This TCR beta chain was found in a study of technical replicates of blood from a few donors. V was trimmed by 0 bases and J by 10 bases, leaving 15 bases between them. The V gene's germline CDR1 is LNHNV and CDR2 YYDKDF (reference sequence). The CDR3 has 14 residues. Sequenced by immunoSEQ multiplex PCR; TCRdb stores in-frame clones only, minus some. The sample shows about 70,000 clones, approximately 96% of them seen only once. The V and J genes are TRBV15 and TRBJ1-1; D is unclear. The clonotype originates from a human donor in good health. The specimen sequenced was T cells isolated from PBMCs. CDR3 protein: CATSRDWNQPGAFF. DNA for the CDR3: TGTGCCACCAGCAGAGACTGGAACCAACCGGGAGCTTTCTTT.